One sample yielded the 19 T cell receptor beta chains listed below, sequenced in a study of blood T cell repertoires in COVID-19. Profiled with immunoSEQ multiplex PCR; TCRdb holds only in-frame clones, not every one. The repertoire includes 110,000 or so clones, around 74% of them detected once, and approximately 19% sits in the top ten. Source material: peripheral blood. Source of these receptors: a woman aged 70-85 years with acute or convalescent COVID-19.

In this sample, this clone turned up once. The chain uses TRBV19 and TRBJ2-5, with TRBD1 matching 7 bases. The CDR3 runs to 15 residues. Germline lookup yields CDR1 LNHDA and CDR2 SQIVND (reference sequence). J lost 5 bases, V lost 3 bases, and 9 bases had no gene match. This chain's CDR3 is CASSMETGFGETQYF. CDR3 DNA sequence: TGTGCCAGTAGTATGGAGACAGGGTTCGGGGAGACCCAGTACTTC.

The chain combines TRBV2 with TRBJ1-6; D might be TRBD1 (5 bases). V shed 2 bases and J shed 0 bases, with 8 bases lying between them. The germline V gene has CDR1 SNHLY and CDR2 FYNNEI. The CDR3 has 16 amino acids. DNA for the CDR3: TGTGCCAGCAGTGAACGGGGGAGCTCCTATAATTCACCCCTCCACTTT. Translated, it gives CASSERGSSYNSPLHF.

This chain uses TRBV10-3 with TRBJ2-1; 8 bases agree with TRBD2. The CDR3 spans 15 residues. V was clipped by 8 bases and J by 5 bases; unmatched bases: 11. The germline V gene encodes CDR1 ENHRY and CDR2 SYGVKD. The CDR3 bases are TGTGCCATCGCTACTCGGGGACTAGTGAACAATGAGCAGTTCTTC. Translating gives CAIATRGLVNNEQFF.

The chain recombines TRBV11-2 with TRBJ1-3; 7 nucleotides agree with TRBD1. Germline V lookup: CDR1 SGHAT, CDR2 FQNNGV. Trimming removed 1 base from V and 0 bases from J; junction bases left unmatched: 3. The CDR3 length is 16 residues. This CDR3 is CASSLGDRISGNTIYF. The CDR3 region has the DNA TGTGCCAGCAGCTTAGGGGACAGAATCTCTGGAAACACCATATATTTT.

The rearrangement links TRBV7-9 to TRBJ2-1; D gene uncertain. V lost 2 bases and J lost 6, with 11 bases in between. The CDR3 contains 14 residues. From germline, CDR1 is SEHNR and CDR2 FQNEAQ (reference sequence). CDR3 protein: CASSLYVSGNEQFF. The CDR3, as DNA: TGTGCCAGCAGCTTATACGTGTCGGGCAATGAGCAGTTCTTC. Using reference TRBV7-9 and TRBJ2-1 for the parts outside the CDR3, the full variable domain is DTGVSQNPRHKITKRGQNVTFRCDPISEHNRLYWYRQTLGQGPEFLTYFQNEAQLEKSRLLSDRFSAERPKGSFSTLEIQRTEQGDSAMYLCASSLYVSGNEQFFGPGTRLTVL.

The rearrangement links TRBV6-1 to TRBJ1-5; TRBD1 is a possible D gene (6 bases). The V end was cut by 2 bases, the J end by 1 base, with 12 bases between. Per germline, CDR1 MNHNS and CDR2 SASEGT. The CDR3 has 16 amino acids. The CDR3 DNA follows: TGTGCCAGCAGTGAATCTAGGGGACAAAGCAATCAGCCCCAGCATTTT. Amino acids: CASSESRGQSNQPQHF.

This clone was recorded only once. The J gene is TRBJ1-1, the V gene TRBV5-1, with a possible D match to TRBD1 (6 bases). Germline loops: CDR1 SGHRS, CDR2 YFSETQ. This CDR3 comprises 13 residues. Trimming removed 5 bases at V and 5 bases at J, with 13 bases between. CDR3 amino acids: CASRSGARTEAFF. CDR3 DNA sequence: TGCGCCAGCAGGTCAGGGGCGCGGACTGAAGCTTTCTTT.

The gene calls are TRBV11-1 and TRBJ1-5; D ambiguous. The germline CDR1 and CDR2 sequences are SGHAT and FQDESV (reference sequence). Trimming left V 3 bases short and J 10 bases short, with 13 bases between. CDR3 length: 13 residues. CDR3 DNA sequence: TGTGCCAGCAGCTTCGAACATGGGAGCCCCCAGCATTTT. It is translated as CASSFEHGSPQHF.

This clone was recorded only once. This chain uses TRBV6-2 or TRBV6-3 with TRBJ1-5, with 9 nucleotides matching TRBD1. CDR1 MNHEY and CDR2 SVGEGT come from the germline V gene. The CDR3 has 15 amino acids. V gave up 2 bases and J gave up 7 bases; unmatched junction bases: 6. The DNA for the CDR3 is TGTGCCAGCAGTTACGGACAGGGGAGTGGGCAGCCCCAGCATTTT. Its translation is CASSYGQGSGQPQHF.

The chain has TRBV28 and TRBJ1-4; D is possibly TRBD1 (5 bases). Germline V gene sequence: CDR1 MDHEN, CDR2 SYDVKM. CDR3 length: 13 residues. V lost 11 bases to trimming and J lost 4 bases, with 14 bases between them. CDR3 DNA sequence: TGTGCCTCAATTCACGGGGGTAATGAAAAACTGTTTTTT. Amino acids: CASIHGGNEKLFF.

The chain is built from TRBV6-5 and TRBJ2-2; tentative D call: TRBD1 (5 bases). The V gene lost 6 bases and the J gene lost 4 bases, with 15 bases spanning the gap. This CDR3 contains 15 residues. The V gene's germline CDR1 is MNHEY and CDR2 SVGAGI. CDR3 in amino acids: CASRYNRWSTGELFF. The DNA for the CDR3 is TGTGCCAGCAGATACAACAGGTGGAGCACCGGGGAGCTGTTTTTT.

The rearrangement joins TRBV10-3 to TRBJ2-3; 13 bases map to TRBD2. J was trimmed by 3 bases and V by 6 bases; bases with no gene match: 6. Germline assignment: CDR1 ENHRY and CDR2 SYGVKD. The CDR3 extends over 16 amino acids. The DNA for the CDR3 is TGTGCCATCAGGGCCGGGACTAGCGGGGTGACAGATACGCAGTATTTT. This sequence encodes CAIRAGTSGVTDTQYF.

V is TRBV18 and J is TRBJ1-1, with D possibly being TRBD1 (6 bases). With 5 bases removed from V and 4 bases from J, the gap between germline ends came to 14 bases. This CDR3 comprises 14 residues. Germline V gives CDR1 KGHSH, CDR2 LQKENI. The CDR3 is CASSGRTEGTEAFF. CDR3 DNA sequence: TGTGCCAGCTCAGGTAGGACAGAGGGCACTGAAGCTTTCTTT.

The chain uses TRBV27 and TRBJ1-2, with D possibly being TRBD1 (5 bases). CDR3 length equals 13 residues. Trimming removed 5 bases at V and 3 bases at J, with 10 bases between. Germline-derived CDR1 and CDR2 are MNHEY and SMNVEV (reference sequence). Here the CDR3 DNA reads TGTGCCAGCAGTGCCTGGGGGGACTATGGCTACACCTTC. Protein product: CASSAWGDYGYTF.

The CDR3 region is CASSPSRARGSGNTIYF. The DNA for the CDR3 is TGTGCCAGCTCACCGAGCCGGGCCAGGGGTTCTGGAAACACCATATATTTT. This chain connects TRBV18 to TRBJ1-3; possible D gene TRBD1, 6 bases. Germline-derived CDR1 and CDR2 are KGHSH and LQKENI. V was cut by 3 bases and J by 1 base, with 16 bases left in between. The CDR3 is 17 amino acids.

The rearrangement links TRBV7-2 to TRBJ2-7, with D perhaps matching TRBD1 (5 bases). Germline values: CDR1 SGHTA, CDR2 FQGNSA. This CDR3 is 14 amino acids long. The ends were cut back, 1 base at V and 3 bases at J, with 10 bases in the middle. The CDR3 is CASSLGGRIYEQYF. CDR3 DNA: TGTGCCAGCAGCTTAGGGGGCCGGATCTACGAGCAGTACTTC.

The CDR3 coding sequence is TGTGCCAGCATGTTTCCAGGGGGCGCGGCGGGCTACACCTTC. Encoded protein: CASMFPGGAAGYTF. This chain links TRBV7-2 with TRBJ1-2, with 8 bases identical to TRBD1. The CDR3 has 14 residues. The V gene end was trimmed by 7 bases and the J gene end by 8 bases; junction bases not matched to a gene: 12. CDR1 is SGHTA and CDR2 is FQGNSA in the germline V gene.

This clone has just one count. The chain has TRBV6-5 and TRBJ1-2; 7 nucleotides match TRBD1. After removal of 8 bases from V and 4 bases from J, the junction contained 7 bases not matched to a gene. Germline CDR1 and CDR2: MNHEY and SVGAGI. This CDR3 has 13 residues. The CDR3: CASGLGTAYGYTF. The CDR3 DNA is TGTGCCAGCGGATTAGGGACAGCCTATGGCTACACCTTC.

Only one count was recorded for this clone. This chain joins TRBV5-6 and TRBJ1-2, with unresolved D. CDR3 size: 17 residues. The V end lost 4 bases, the J end lost 8 bases, and 27 bases lay between the germline ends. Per germline, CDR1 SGHDT and CDR2 YYEEEE. This chain's CDR3 is CASSPIRSVNPHGGYTF. The CDR3 DNA reads as TGTGCCAGCAGCCCCATCCGCAGTGTAAATCCCCACGGGGGCTACACCTTC.